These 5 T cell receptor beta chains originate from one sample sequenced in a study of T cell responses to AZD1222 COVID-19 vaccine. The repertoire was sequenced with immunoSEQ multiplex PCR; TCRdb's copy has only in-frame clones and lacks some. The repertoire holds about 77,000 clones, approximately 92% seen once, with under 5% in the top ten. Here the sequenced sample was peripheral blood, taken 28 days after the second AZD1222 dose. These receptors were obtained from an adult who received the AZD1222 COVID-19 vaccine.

CDR3 in amino acids: CATSREGYEQYF. CDR3 DNA: TGTGCCACCAGCAGAGAGGGCTACGAGCAGTACTTC. This chain uses TRBV15 with TRBJ2-7; no firm D call. Trimming took 0 bases from V and 3 from J, leaving 3 bases between them. The CDR3 totals 12 residues. Germline values: CDR1 LNHNV, CDR2 YYDKDF (reference sequence). The full variable domain, its missing parts supplied by reference TRBV15 and TRBJ2-7, is DAMVIQNPRYQVTQFGKPVTLSCSQTLNHNVMYWYQQKSSQAPKLLFHYYDKDFNNEADTPDNFQSRRPNTSFCFLDIRSPGLGDTAMYLCATSREGYEQYFGPGTRLTVT.

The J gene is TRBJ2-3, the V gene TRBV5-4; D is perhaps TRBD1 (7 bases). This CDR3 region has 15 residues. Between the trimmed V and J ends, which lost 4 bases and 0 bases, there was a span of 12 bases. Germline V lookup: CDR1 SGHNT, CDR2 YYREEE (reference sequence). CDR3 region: CASSMTGTSTDTQYF. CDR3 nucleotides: TGTGCCAGCAGCATGACAGGGACTAGCACAGATACGCAGTATTTT.

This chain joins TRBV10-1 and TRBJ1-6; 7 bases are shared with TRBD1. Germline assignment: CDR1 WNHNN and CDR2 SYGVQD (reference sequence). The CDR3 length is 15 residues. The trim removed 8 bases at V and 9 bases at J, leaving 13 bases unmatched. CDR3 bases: TGCGCCAGCGTAGCGGGTCGGGGACAGCCTTCACCCCTCCACTTT. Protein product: CASVAGRGQPSPLHF.

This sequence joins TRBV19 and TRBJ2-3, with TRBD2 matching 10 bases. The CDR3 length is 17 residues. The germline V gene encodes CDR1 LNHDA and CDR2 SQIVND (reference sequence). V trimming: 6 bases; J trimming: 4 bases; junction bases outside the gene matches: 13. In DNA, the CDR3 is TGTGCCAGTAGCCCACCCGGTGAGCGGGAGGGGTCAGATACGCAGTATTTT. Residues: CASSPPGEREGSDTQYF.

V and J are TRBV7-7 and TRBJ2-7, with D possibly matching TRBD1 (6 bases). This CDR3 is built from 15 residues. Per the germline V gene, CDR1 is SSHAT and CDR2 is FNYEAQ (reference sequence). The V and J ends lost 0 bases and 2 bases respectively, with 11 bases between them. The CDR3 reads CASSLAKGVTYEQYF. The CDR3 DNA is TGTGCCAGCAGCTTAGCAAAGGGGGTTACCTACGAGCAGTACTTC.